This TCR beta chain was captured in a study of T cell responses to AZD1222 COVID-19 vaccine. Produced via immunoSEQ multiplex PCR; TCRdb's table is partial and in-frame only. The sample holds over 100,000 clones, 70% to 90% seen once. The ends were cut back, 4 bases at V and 7 bases at J, with 27 bases in the middle. The CDR3 loop spans 17 amino acids. Germline CDR1 and CDR2: SGHNT and YYREEE (reference sequence). The clonotype originates from an adult in good health. V gene TRBV5-4 combines with J gene TRBJ2-7, with D perhaps assigned TRBD1 or TRBD2 (5 bases each). The input for sequencing was peripheral blood, taken on day 0 of AZD1222 vaccination. The CDR3 spells CASSTGGSSGWPGEQYF. CDR3 nucleotides: TGTGCCAGCAGCACAGGCGGGTCGTCGGGATGGCCGGGGGAGCAGTACTTC.